The 28 T cell receptor beta chains presented below share a single source sample, sequenced in a study of T-cell memory formation after mild COVID-19. One entry per CDR3 protein results from TCRdb running MiXCR on the 5' RACE reads. This table holds hundreds of thousands of distinct CDR3 sequences, about 20% found once. The sample comprised PBMCs or a T cell subset sorted from them (not recorded which). These receptors came from an adult woman who had mild COVID-19 (a few samples of this study predate the infection). Cell type and time point are not known.

V and J are TRBV4-3 and TRBJ2-2, with a possible D match to TRBD2 (6 bases). Germline assignment: CDR1 LGHNA and CDR2 YSLEER. V was trimmed by 4 bases and J by 4 bases, leaving 16 bases between them. The length of the CDR3 is 16 residues. The CDR3 region has the DNA TGCGCCAGCAGCCGGGGTCCGGGGGTTCGCACCGGGGAGCTGTTTTTT. This gives the protein CASSRGPGVRTGELFF.

This clonotype was counted between two and nine times. This chain uses TRBV6-6 with TRBJ1-3; 7 positions match TRBD1. CDR3 size: 14 residues. Losses at the gene ends were 5 bases for V and 0 bases for J; bases not matched to a gene: 1. Germline CDR1 MNHNY, CDR2 SVGAGI (reference sequence). CDR3 protein: CASSTGVSGNTIYF. The CDR3 DNA follows: TGTGCCAGCAGTACAGGGGTCTCTGGAAACACCATATATTTT.

This clonotype was picked up a small number of times. J is TRBJ2-1 and V is TRBV7-8; D call uncertain. The germline CDR1 and CDR2 sequences are SGHVS and FQNEAQ. CDR3 length equals 12 residues. V lost 5 bases, J lost 9 bases, and 11 bases lay in between. The CDR3 here is CASSRPSGEQFF. CDR3 in DNA: TGTGCCAGCAGCCGTCCGAGTGGTGAGCAGTTCTTC.

This clonotype was picked up a small number of times. This chain uses TRBV7-2 with TRBJ2-5; 7 bases line up with TRBD1. After removal of 5 bases from V and 3 bases from J, the junction contained 6 bases not matched to a gene. The CDR3 consists of 14 residues. Germline CDR1 reads SGHTA; CDR2 reads FQGNSA. CDR3 DNA sequence: TGTGCCAGCAGCCCCGGGACAGTGAAAGAGACCCAGTACTTC. This codes for CASSPGTVKETQYF.

The chain has TRBV7-6 and TRBJ1-4; D ambiguous. The V and J ends lost 2 bases and 1 base respectively, with 17 bases between them. Germline lookup yields CDR1 SGHVS and CDR2 FNYEAQ. The CDR3 covers 18 residues. The CDR3 sequence is CASSLFPGLGITNEKLFF. DNA of the CDR3: TGTGCCAGCAGCTTATTCCCGGGTCTGGGTATAACTAATGAAAAACTGTTTTTT.

The chain carries TRBV3-1 and TRBJ1-2; the match to TRBD1 covers 7 bases. The CDR3 has 18 residues. Germline CDR1 is LGHDT and CDR2 is YNNKEL (reference sequence). Trimming at V came to 0 bases and at J to 8 bases, leaving 18 bases not matched to a gene. This chain's CDR3 is CASSQDTFEGDRASGYTF. In DNA, the CDR3 is TGTGCCAGCAGCCAAGATACTTTTGAGGGCGACAGGGCGTCCGGCTACACCTTC.

This chain joins TRBV7-9 and TRBJ2-5, with D tentatively TRBD1 (6 bases). The CDR3 sequence is 14 residues long. V was trimmed by 5 bases and J by 4 bases, leaving 14 bases between them. Germline V lookup: CDR1 SEHNR, CDR2 FQNEAQ (reference sequence). CDR3 sequence: CASSRLVGGETQYF. CDR3 in DNA: TGTGCCAGCAGCCGGTTGGTAGGGGGAGAGACCCAGTACTTC.

This rearrangement joins TRBV7-9 to TRBJ2-1; TRBD2 matches at 8 bases. The CDR3 totals 15 residues. Germline V gives CDR1 SEHNR, CDR2 FQNEAQ (reference sequence). V was pared by 8 bases and J by 7 bases, with 13 bases of the junction left unmatched. The CDR3 nucleotides are TGTGCCAGCTCGCCTGGCGGGGGGCGGGGGAATGAGCAGTTCTTC. This translates into CASSPGGGRGNEQFF.

The CDR3 protein is CASRGRLNTEAFF. The CDR3 region has the DNA TGTGCCAGCAGGGGCAGGTTGAACACTGAAGCTTTCTTT. The V gene is TRBV12-3 or TRBV12-4, the J gene TRBJ1-1; D ambiguous. V lost 6 bases and J lost 0, with 8 bases in between. This CDR3 is built from 13 residues.

The rearrangement uses TRBV7-9 and TRBJ2-1, with D unclear. The CDR3 loop spans 14 amino acids. Trimming stripped 5 bases from V and 7 bases from J, with 15 bases between. CDR1 and CDR2 from the germline V gene are SEHNR and FQNEAQ (reference sequence). This chain's CDR3 is CASSRIGGGNEQFF. The CDR3 DNA reads TGTGCCAGCAGCCGAATAGGTGGTGGGAATGAGCAGTTCTTC.

The sample holds a few counts of this clonotype. This chain links TRBV5-6 with TRBJ2-2; a possible D gene is TRBD1 (6 bases). The germline V gene has CDR1 SGHDT and CDR2 YYEEEE. The CDR3 loop spans 14 amino acids. V was clipped by 0 bases and J by 8 bases, with 11 bases between them. This chain's CDR3 is CASSLGQALGELFF. The DNA for the CDR3 is TGTGCCAGCAGCTTGGGACAGGCGTTGGGGGAGCTGTTTTTT.

The chain has TRBV7-9 and TRBJ2-1; 8 bases agree with TRBD2. V dropped 5 bases and J dropped 6; count of bases not matched to a gene: 9. The CDR3 is made up of 15 amino acids. Germline V CDR1 and CDR2: SEHNR, FQNEAQ (reference sequence). CDR3 sequence reads: CASSQGGRKTNEQFF. The CDR3 nucleotides are TGTGCCAGCAGCCAAGGCGGGAGGAAAACCAATGAGCAGTTCTTC.

V and J are TRBV15 and TRBJ2-5; TRBD2 is a possible D gene (6 bases). CDR1 LNHNV and CDR2 YYDKDF come from the germline V gene (reference sequence). The CDR3 consists of 15 residues. V shed 0 bases and J shed 0 bases, with 8 bases lying between them. The CDR3 DNA reads TGTGCCACCAGCAGAGAACGGGGGAACCAAGAGACCCAGTACTTC. This encodes CATSRERGNQETQYF.

The CDR3, as DNA: TGCAGTGCGCAGGGGACCGGCATGAACACTGAAGCTTTCTTT. Translation gives CSAQGTGMNTEAFF. The chain recombines TRBV20-1 with TRBJ1-1; tentatively, D is TRBD1 (6 bases). CDR1 and CDR2 (germline): DFQATT, SNEGSKA (reference sequence). Trimming stripped 6 bases from V and 0 bases from J, with 14 bases between. The CDR3 sequence is 14 residues long.

The chain has TRBV2 and TRBJ2-1, with TRBD2 matching 10 bases. In germline, CDR1 is SNHLY, CDR2 FYNNEI. Losses at the gene ends were 6 bases for V and 4 bases for J; bases not matched to a gene: 6. The CDR3 loop spans 15 amino acids. As DNA, the CDR3 is TGTGCCAGCAGCCCAACTAGCGGGATTTACAATGAGCAGTTCTTC. Protein: CASSPTSGIYNEQFF.

This rearrangement joins TRBV19 to TRBJ1-1; D remains unclear. CDR1 is LNHDA, CDR2 SQIVND, per germline (reference sequence). V was trimmed by 2 bases and J by 1 base, leaving 5 bases between them. CDR3 length equals 13 residues. Here the CDR3 reads CASSIRENTEAFF. Here the CDR3 DNA reads TGTGCCAGTAGTATAAGAGAGAACACTGAAGCTTTCTTT.

The V and J genes are TRBV3-1 and TRBJ2-5, with a tentative D call TRBD1 (8 bases). Germline loops: CDR1 LGHDT, CDR2 YNNKEL (reference sequence). The V end was cut by 1 base, the J end by 3 bases, with 15 bases between. This CDR3 has 16 amino acids. CDR3 sequence: CASSQAGGGSKETQYF. For the CDR3, the DNA is TGTGCCAGCAGCCAAGCAGGGGGCGGGAGTAAAGAGACCCAGTACTTC.

This clonotype was counted only a few times. The chain couples TRBV7-2 to TRBJ1-1; D uncertain. There are 13 residues in the CDR3. With 7 bases removed from V and 3 bases from J, the gap between germline ends came to 12 bases. Germline lookup yields CDR1 SGHTA and CDR2 FQGNSA. CDR3 amino acids: CASTILRDTEAFF. For the CDR3, the DNA is TGTGCCAGCACCATACTGAGGGACACTGAAGCTTTCTTT.

This clonotype was counted only a few times. This chain links TRBV15 with TRBJ2-7; no clear D gene. V was cut by 0 bases and J by 2 bases, with 17 bases left in between. The germline gives CDR1 LNHNV, CDR2 YYDKDF (reference sequence). The CDR3 runs to 17 residues. CDR3 sequence: CATSREGRARSPYEQYF. The CDR3 DNA reads as TGTGCCACCAGCAGAGAGGGTCGGGCCAGGTCGCCCTACGAGCAGTACTTC.

This sequence joins TRBV20-1 and TRBJ2-7, with 13 nucleotides matching TRBD2. Per the germline V gene, CDR1 is DFQATT and CDR2 is SNEGSKA (reference sequence). The length of the CDR3 is 15 residues. The V segment lost 5 bases and the J segment 1 base; nucleotides outside the gene matches: 5. This chain's CDR3 is CSAQTSGRGSYEQYF. The CDR3, as DNA: TGCAGTGCTCAAACTAGCGGGAGGGGGTCCTACGAGCAGTACTTC.

V gene TRBV29-1 combines with J gene TRBJ1-2, with 8 bases that match TRBD1. The J segment lost 6 bases and the V segment lost 6 bases, leaving 9 bases of the junction unmatched. This CDR3 spans 13 amino acids. Germline V gene lookup returns CDR1 SQVTM and CDR2 ANQGSEA. The CDR3 sequence: CSVGPTGEDGYTF. In DNA form, the CDR3 reads TGCAGCGTCGGGCCGACAGGGGAGGATGGCTACACCTTC.

The genes are TRBV24-1 and TRBJ2-3; 12 nucleotides match TRBD2. After removal of 7 bases from V and 2 bases from J, the junction contained 9 bases not matched to a gene. The CDR3 spans 17 residues. Germline V gene data show CDR1 as KGHDR and CDR2 as SFDVKD. CDR3 residues: CATRPTWTSGNTDTQYF. The CDR3 nucleotides read TGTGCCACCAGACCCACCTGGACTAGCGGGAACACAGATACGCAGTATTTT.

This clonotype was seen a few times. The chain links TRBV2 to TRBJ1-1; D is unclear. Germline values: CDR1 SNHLY, CDR2 FYNNEI. This CDR3 spans 15 amino acids. Trimming left V 2 bases short and J 1 base short, with 11 bases between. The CDR3 bases are TGTGCCAGCAGTGAATCGAGCTTCGGGAACACTGAAGCTTTCTTT. Protein product: CASSESSFGNTEAFF.

V gene TRBV6-6 combines with J gene TRBJ1-2, with D maybe TRBD1 (6 bases). The V end lost 4 bases, the J end lost 4 bases, and 13 bases lay between the germline ends. Germline V gene lookup returns CDR1 MNHNY and CDR2 SVGAGI (reference sequence). This CDR3 contains 14 residues. CDR3 amino acids: CASSFMGGGYGYTF. The CDR3 nucleotides are TGTGCCAGCAGTTTCATGGGGGGCGGCTATGGCTACACCTTC.

Note on this clonotype: A read error is possible here, since a much larger clone lies one base away. The conserved phenylalanine or tryptophan is not found at the CDR3 terminus, so this likely reflects a read error. This rearrangement joins TRBV7-2 to TRBJ1-1; TRBD1 aligns across 9 bases. Germline V gene lookup returns CDR1 SGHTA and CDR2 FQGNSA. The CDR3 extends over 14 amino acids. V trimming: 5 bases; J trimming: 5 bases; junction bases outside the gene matches: 6. The CDR3 protein is CASSRDRGGTEAFY. Written as DNA, the CDR3 is TGTGCCAGCAGCCGAGACAGGGGGGGTACTGAAGCTTTCTAT.

This clonotype came up once. The V call is TRBV6-1, the J call TRBJ1-6; TRBD1 matches 7 bases. V was clipped by 1 base and J by 10 bases; unmatched bases: 7. Germline CDR1 and CDR2: MNHNS and SASEGT. This CDR3 contains 15 residues. The CDR3 loop is CASSEVRQGVSPLHF. CDR3 sequence (DNA): TGTGCCAGCAGTGAAGTACGACAGGGAGTCTCACCCCTCCACTTT.

The gene calls are TRBV24-1 and TRBJ1-2, with TRBD1 matching over 7 bases. Germline values: CDR1 KGHDR, CDR2 SFDVKD. V shed 4 bases, J shed 4 bases, and the junction held 5 bases outside the gene matches. This CDR3 is 14 amino acids long. CDR3 nucleotide sequence: TGTGCCACCAGTGACCCTGGGACAGTCTATGGCTACACCTTC. This codes for CATSDPGTVYGYTF.

A single count supports this clonotype. This sequence joins TRBV7-9 and TRBJ1-5; D not resolved. CDR3 length: 13 residues. The germline V gene has CDR1 SEHNR and CDR2 FQNEAQ (reference sequence). V shed 5 bases and J shed 6 bases, with 11 bases lying between them. CDR3 nucleotide sequence: TGTGCCAGCAGCCCCGCTTGGGGTCAGCCCCAGCATTTT. Amino acids: CASSPAWGQPQHF.